Shown below are 20 T cell receptor beta chains from a single sample sequenced in a study of Ad26.COV2.S vaccination and SARS-CoV-2 variants. The treatment is: approximately 18 received Ad26.COV2.S at low or high dose, single or two shots; several received placebo; per-sample allocation not given. Following the first vaccine or placebo injection, samples were taken on day 63. Here immunoSEQ multiplex PCR was the method, and the copy in TCRdb shows in-frame clones only, minus some. The table lists approximately 410,000 clones, roughly 90% of them singletons, with about 3.6% in the top ten. Sequencing was performed on peripheral blood, taken in a trial of Ad26.COV2.S vaccine versus placebo. Every receptor here comes from a person aged 18 to 59 who received the Ad26.COV2.S COVID-19 vaccine or a placebo.

The rearrangement links TRBV10-3 to TRBJ1-2; TRBD1 matches 10 bases. The CDR3 is 16 residues long. Per the germline V gene, CDR1 is ENHRY and CDR2 is SYGVKD. V lost 6 bases and J lost 1; bases outside the gene matches: 8. Here the CDR3 reads CAIRETGGTRNYGYTF. The CDR3 coding sequence is TGTGCCATCAGAGAGACAGGGGGCACCCGTAACTATGGCTACACCTTC.

The rearrangement links TRBV5-1 to TRBJ2-2; possibly TRBD2 for D (5 bases). V shed 0 bases and J shed 1 base, with 10 bases lying between them. Germline values: CDR1 SGHRS, CDR2 YFSETQ. The CDR3 has 16 amino acids. CDR3 coding DNA: TGCGCCAGCAGCTTGGCGTCTAGCTGGAACACCGGGGAGCTGTTTTTT. Amino acids: CASSLASSWNTGELFF.

The table lists this clone with a few counts. The sample holds other DNA sequences that translate to the same CDR3. V is TRBV5-4 and J is TRBJ1-2; D is unresolved. V gave up 4 bases and J gave up 2 bases, with 9 bases separating them. The CDR3 is 13 amino acids. In germline, CDR1 is SGHNT, CDR2 YYREEE (reference sequence). CDR3 nucleotide sequence: TGTGCCAGCAGCCTGGACGGGAACTATGGCTACACCTTC. It translates to CASSLDGNYGYTF.

The rearrangement links TRBV4-3 to TRBJ2-3; D is uncertain. The CDR3 sequence is 15 residues long. Looked up from germline, CDR1 is LGHNA and CDR2 is YSLEER. V lost 0 bases, J lost 0 bases, and 7 bases lay in between. For the CDR3, the DNA is TGCGCCAGCAGCCAAGAGGCCAGTAGCACAGATACGCAGTATTTT. It translates to CASSQEASSTDTQYF.

The J gene is TRBJ2-5, the V gene TRBV7-8; no clear D. The CDR3 covers 15 residues. The germline CDR1 and CDR2 sequences are SGHVS and FQNEAQ. V was clipped by 5 bases and J by 5 bases, with 18 bases between them. CDR3: CASSPSGGVKETQYF. CDR3 DNA: TGTGCCAGCAGCCCCTCCGGTGGGGTTAAGGAGACCCAGTACTTC.

The V and J genes are TRBV5-8 and TRBJ2-7; 11 nucleotides line up with TRBD2. V lost 0 bases, J lost 0 bases, and 14 bases stayed unmatched. CDR1 is SGHTS and CDR2 is YDEGEE in the germline V gene. The CDR3 runs to 20 residues. The CDR3 loop reads CASSLDGTGLLAGASYEQYF. The CDR3 DNA reads as TGTGCCAGCAGCTTGGATGGGACAGGCTTACTAGCGGGGGCCTCCTACGAGCAGTACTTC.

The chain recombines TRBV19 with TRBJ2-3; 12 positions agree with TRBD2. CDR1 LNHDA and CDR2 SQIVND come from the germline V gene (reference sequence). The V and J ends lost 5 bases and 4 bases, in that order; junction bases with no gene match: 7. CDR3 size: 16 residues. The CDR3 DNA reads as TGTGCCAGTAGTCCCCAGACTAGCGGGGGATCAGATACGCAGTATTTT. Encoded protein: CASSPQTSGGSDTQYF.

The V call is TRBV24-1, the J call TRBJ2-1, with a possible D match to TRBD1 (6 bases). The germline V gene encodes CDR1 KGHDR and CDR2 SFDVKD. This CDR3 is built from 13 residues. Trimming took 6 bases from V and 6 from J, leaving 11 bases between them. CDR3: CATSQRGGNEQFF. The CDR3 coding sequence is TGTGCCACCAGTCAGCGAGGGGGCAATGAGCAGTTCTTC.

In DNA, the CDR3 is TGTGCCAGCAGTTTATCTGGACAGGGGGCCCTAACGGGCTATGGCTACACCTTC. Amino acids: CASSLSGQGALTGYGYTF. V gene TRBV28 combines with J gene TRBJ1-2, with 11 bases fitting TRBD1. Germline CDR1 reads MDHEN; CDR2 reads SYDVKM. V shed 1 base, J shed 4 bases, and the junction held 11 bases outside the gene matches. The CDR3 length is 18 residues.

The V gene is TRBV6-6, the J gene TRBJ1-5, with TRBD1 as a possible D gene (5 bases). CDR3 length: 15 amino acids. Germline V lookup: CDR1 MNHNY, CDR2 SVGAGI (reference sequence). Trimming took 1 base from V and 7 from J, leaving 14 bases between them. The CDR3 sequence: CASSYWGLWDQPQHF. Here the CDR3 DNA reads TGTGCCAGCAGTTACTGGGGCCTATGGGACCAGCCCCAGCATTTT.

The table lists this clone with a count of one. CDR3 DNA sequence: TGCGCCAGCAGAGACCGACCCAACACCGGGGAGCTGTTTTTT. Translation gives CASRDRPNTGELFF. This chain connects TRBV10-1 to TRBJ2-2; D is unresolved. The CDR3 length is 14 residues. The V gene lost 6 bases and the J gene lost 2 bases, with 10 bases spanning the gap. Germline values: CDR1 WNHNN, CDR2 SYGVQD (reference sequence).

The CDR3, as DNA: TGCAGCGTTGAAGATTCCACCGGCGACTTCTACGAGCAGTACTTC. Translation gives CSVEDSTGDFYEQYF. J is TRBJ2-7 and V is TRBV29-1; D remains unclear. The CDR3 runs to 15 residues. Trimming took off 0 bases at V and 3 bases at J, with 15 bases between the two ends. The V gene's germline CDR1 is SQVTM and CDR2 ANQGSEA.

The chain employs TRBV4-1 and TRBJ1-2; 7 bases agree with TRBD1. The length of the CDR3 is 16 residues. Germline assignment: CDR1 MGHRA and CDR2 YSYEKL. The V segment lost 1 base and the J segment 2 bases; nucleotides outside the gene matches: 7. The CDR3 region is CASSQASTGANYGYTF. CDR3 in DNA: TGCGCCAGCAGCCAAGCGTCAACAGGGGCGAACTATGGCTACACCTTC.

Remarks on this clone: The sample contains more than one DNA sequence encoding this CDR3. The V gene is TRBV5-1, the J gene TRBJ2-7; D is undetermined. V lost 2 bases and J 4 bases, leaving 7 bases between the germline ends. Germline CDR1 and CDR2: SGHRS and YFSETQ. This CDR3 is 12 amino acids long. The CDR3 protein is CASSLGGYEQYF. The CDR3 bases are TGCGCCAGCAGCTTAGGTGGGTACGAGCAGTACTTC.

The V gene is TRBV7-9, the J gene TRBJ2-1; possible D gene TRBD1, 6 bases. Looked up from germline, CDR1 is SEHNR and CDR2 is FQNEAQ (reference sequence). With 3 bases removed from V and 8 bases from J, the gap between germline ends came to 17 bases. CDR3 length equals 15 residues. CDR3 DNA: TGTGCCAGCAGCTTTACAGGGTCGGAGGTCGATGAGCAGTTCTTC. It translates to CASSFTGSEVDEQFF.

The chain employs TRBV28 and TRBJ1-1; possibly TRBD1 for D (5 bases). Between the trimmed V and J ends, which lost 7 bases and 10 bases, there was a span of 28 bases. This CDR3 is 16 amino acids long. Germline CDR1 MDHEN, CDR2 SYDVKM. In DNA form, the CDR3 reads TGTGCCAGCACCCCCCGGGGGGTGCTTCCTGAATTGAGAGCTTTCTTT. Its protein product is CASTPRGVLPELRAFF.

The table lists this clone with a few counts. Other DNA sequences from this sample encode an identical CDR3 as well. The chain carries TRBV4-1 and TRBJ1-4; 7 nucleotides agree with TRBD1. Germline CDR1 is MGHRA and CDR2 is YSYEKL. This CDR3 spans 14 amino acids. V lost 3 bases, J lost 8 bases, and 6 bases stayed unmatched. CDR3 residues: CASSQVTGVEKLFF. CDR3 bases: TGCGCCAGCAGCCAGGTAACAGGGGTGGAAAAACTGTTTTTT.

J is TRBJ2-7 and V is TRBV6-1; TRBD1 is a possible D gene (5 bases). Per germline, CDR1 MNHNS and CDR2 SASEGT. The CDR3 extends over 13 amino acids. The V end was cut by 1 base, the J end by 3 bases, with 7 bases between. The CDR3 protein is CASSEVGDYEQYF. The CDR3 bases are TGTGCCAGCAGTGAAGTAGGGGACTACGAGCAGTACTTC.

About this clone itself: This sample includes further DNA sequences coding for the same CDR3. The chain uses TRBV19 and TRBJ2-2, with TRBD1 as a possible D gene (6 bases). Trimming took off 6 bases at V and 2 bases at J, with 10 bases between the two ends. The CDR3 has 14 residues. Germline V lookup: CDR1 LNHDA, CDR2 SQIVND (reference sequence). CDR3 nucleotide sequence: TGTGCCAGTAGCCGACAGGTCAACACCGGGGAGCTGTTTTTT. Translating it yields CASSRQVNTGELFF. Drawing the rest from reference TRBV19 and TRBJ2-2, the complete variable domain is DGGITQSPKYLFRKEGQNVTLSCEQNLNHDAMYWYRQDPGQGLRLIYYSQIVNDFQKGDIAEGYSVSREKKESFPLTVTSAQKNPTAFYLCASSRQVNTGELFFGEGSRLTVL.

The gene calls are TRBV7-3 and TRBJ2-1; possibly TRBD1 for D (6 bases). In germline, CDR1 is SGHTA, CDR2 FQGTGA. This CDR3 is 14 amino acids long. Trimming shortened V by 1 base and J by 8 bases, and 12 bases separated the two germline ends. CDR3 bases: TGTGCCAGCAGCTTAAGGGGGCGCTTCTATGAGCAGTTCTTC. Translated: CASSLRGRFYEQFF.